The 27 T cell receptor beta chains reported below all come from one sample, sequenced in a study of T-cell reconstitution after alpha-beta-depleted transplantation in children. Unique molecular identifiers featured in how the TCRbeta library was prepared. Using its own MiXCR run on the PCR reads, TCRdb lists one record per CDR3 protein. This repertoire shows some 490,000 distinct CDR3 sequences, approximately 12% found once; its top ten account for 5% to 6%. This specimen was PBMCs from the stem cell graft donor, taken from the stem cell graft. The receptor set was obtained from a human donor who donated a stem cell graft to a child with combined immunodeficiency.

This clonotype was detected a few times. V is TRBV13 and J is TRBJ2-1, with 8 nucleotides matching TRBD1. The V segment lost 5 bases and the J segment 6 bases; nucleotides outside the gene matches: 9. The CDR3 totals 15 residues. Germline V gene lookup returns CDR1 PRHDT and CDR2 FYEKMQ (reference sequence). The CDR3, as DNA: TGTGCCAGCAGCCCGACGGACAGGGCCGGCAATGAGCAGTTCTTC. It codes for CASSPTDRAGNEQFF.

This clonotype showed up many times. The J gene is TRBJ1-4, the V gene TRBV20-1; TRBD1 agrees at 8 bases. Trimming cost V 0 bases and J 5 bases; bases outside gene matches: 8. Germline V lookup: CDR1 DFQATT, CDR2 SNEGSKA (reference sequence). The CDR3 runs 16 residues. The CDR3 here is CSARDLPGQGNEKLFF. CDR3 DNA: TGCAGTGCTAGAGATCTACCCGGACAGGGAAATGAAAAACTGTTTTTT.

In this sample, this clonotype turned up many times. The chain carries TRBV27 and TRBJ2-1, with 13 positions matching TRBD2. The length of the CDR3 is 15 residues. The V segment lost 4 bases and the J segment 10 bases; nucleotides outside the gene matches: 7. In germline, CDR1 is MNHEY, CDR2 SMNVEV (reference sequence). CDR3 nucleotides: TGTGCCAGCAGTTCGGGACTAGCGGGACTAAAAGAGCAGTTCTTC. It specifies CASSSGLAGLKEQFF.

The chain couples TRBV27 to TRBJ1-6; D might be TRBD1 (6 bases). This CDR3 region has 14 residues. Germline CDR1 reads MNHEY; CDR2 reads SMNVEV (reference sequence). Trimming left V 5 bases short and J 10 bases short, with 15 bases between. The CDR3 DNA follows: TGTGCCAGCAGTGTCGACAGGAGCCAGTCACCCCTCCACTTT. Translated, it gives CASSVDRSQSPLHF.

This clonotype appeared a single time. V usage is TRBV27 and J usage is TRBJ2-3; a weak D match, TRBD1 (5 bases). This CDR3 is 12 amino acids long. CDR1 and CDR2 from the germline V gene are MNHEY and SMNVEV (reference sequence). With 6 bases removed from V and 4 bases from J, the gap between germline ends came to 8 bases. The CDR3 region is CASSHRSDTQYF. The CDR3 nucleotides read TGTGCCAGCAGCCACAGGTCAGATACGCAGTATTTT.

Concerning this clonotype: A much bigger clone sits one base away, suggesting this may be a read error. J is TRBJ2-7 and V is TRBV6-5; D perhaps matches TRBD1 (6 bases). This CDR3 spans 14 amino acids. Trimming pared 10 bases from V and 3 bases from J, leaving 19 bases between. Germline CDR1 reads MNHEY; CDR2 reads SVGAGI. This chain's CDR3 is CAISYWGHHYEQYF. For the CDR3, the DNA is TGTGCCATCAGCTACTGGGGACACCACTACGAGCAGTACTTC.

The chain joins TRBV6-2 or TRBV6-3 to TRBJ2-1; 11 bases map to TRBD2. V lost 0 bases to trimming and J lost 12 bases; unmatched junction nucleotides: 7. Germline CDR1 and CDR2: MNHEY and SVGEGT. This CDR3 region has 15 residues. The CDR3, as DNA: TGTGCCAGCAGTTACTCGCCCCTAGCGGGAGGAGGGCAGTTCTTC. It specifies CASSYSPLAGGGQFF.

As for this clonotype: One end of the junction varies from germline; a read error may be responsible. The chain recombines TRBV5-1 with TRBJ2-1; D is uncertain. The CDR3 loop spans 16 amino acids. The germline gives CDR1 SGHRS, CDR2 YFSETQ. CDR3 amino acids: CASSLISASSYNEHFF. For the CDR3, the DNA is TGCGCCAGCAGCTTAATAAGCGCCAGCTCCTACAATGAGCACTTCTTC.

The chain links TRBV27 to TRBJ1-1; tentatively, D is TRBD1 (6 bases). This CDR3 spans 16 amino acids. Between the trimmed V and J ends, which lost 4 bases and 1 base, there was a span of 16 bases. The germline V gene has CDR1 MNHEY and CDR2 SMNVEV (reference sequence). Here the CDR3 DNA reads TGTGCCAGCAGTTGGACAGTTAAGTTTCAGAACACTGAAGCTTTCTTT. This gives the protein CASSWTVKFQNTEAFF.

J is TRBJ2-5 and V is TRBV6-2 or TRBV6-3; unclear D gene. This CDR3 is built from 11 residues. Between the trimmed V and J ends, which lost 8 bases and 4 bases, there was a span of 8 bases. Germline CDR1 MNHEY, CDR2 SVGEGT. CDR3 in DNA: TGTGCCAGCGGCCGTGGAGAGACCCAGTACTTC. Protein: CASGRGETQYF.

This clonotype came up many times. The chain combines TRBV5-1 with TRBJ2-2; D is possibly TRBD1 (6 bases). This CDR3 has 15 amino acids. The germline V gene has CDR1 SGHRS and CDR2 YFSETQ. Deletions cut 0 bases from V and 3 bases from J, with 9 bases between. CDR3 bases: TGCGCCAGCAGCTTGGCAGGGGCCCACACCGGGGAGCTGTTTTTT. This encodes CASSLAGAHTGELFF.

This clonotype was found many times. V gene TRBV18 combines with J gene TRBJ2-7, with TRBD2 as a possible D gene (6 bases). This CDR3 is 12 amino acids long. The V end was cut by 7 bases, the J end by 3 bases, with 10 bases between. Germline-derived CDR1 and CDR2 are KGHSH and LQKENI. For the CDR3, the DNA is TGTGCCAGCTTCCGCGGGATCTACGAGCAGTACTTC. It yields the protein CASFRGIYEQYF.

This clonotype was seen a handful of times. The chain recombines TRBV15 with TRBJ2-2; D may be TRBD1 or TRBD2 (5 bases each). This CDR3 region has 14 residues. CDR1 is LNHNV and CDR2 is YYDKDF in the germline V gene (reference sequence). Trimming cost V 5 bases and J 1 base, with 8 bases left between them. CDR3 sequence (DNA): TGTGCCACCAGCGTGGGGGTGAACACCGGGGAGCTGTTTTTT. Residues: CATSVGVNTGELFF.

This clonotype has only a few counts. V is TRBV7-6 and J is TRBJ2-3; D gene uncertain. The CDR3 totals 14 residues. The V end lost 5 bases, the J end lost 9 bases, and 18 bases lay between the germline ends. The germline V gene encodes CDR1 SGHVS and CDR2 FNYEAQ. The CDR3 region is CASSHRDNRYTQYF. The CDR3 DNA is TGTGCCAGCAGCCACCGTGATAACAGATACACGCAGTATTTT.

This CDR3 reads CASSRPPQNTQYF. The CDR3 DNA reads TGTGCCAGCAGTCGTCCGCCCCAGAATACCCAGTACTTC. The chain employs TRBV6-2 or TRBV6-3 and TRBJ2-5, with unresolved D. This CDR3 spans 13 amino acids. From germline, CDR1 is MNHEY and CDR2 SVGEGT. The ends were cut back, 5 bases at V and 8 bases at J, with 15 bases in the middle.

This clonotype was detected many times. This rearrangement joins TRBV28 to TRBJ2-2; 8 bases agree with TRBD1. The CDR3 consists of 15 residues. Per germline, CDR1 MDHEN and CDR2 SYDVKM. J was trimmed by 4 bases and V by 5 bases; bases with no gene match: 6. CDR3 sequence: CASSGTGWGTGELFF. The DNA of the CDR3 is TGTGCCAGCAGTGGGACAGGCTGGGGCACCGGGGAGCTGTTTTTT.

This clonotype was counted a few times. V is TRBV11-2 and J is TRBJ1-1; 8 positions match TRBD1. This CDR3 contains 14 residues. The germline V gene has CDR1 SGHAT and CDR2 FQNNGV. The V segment lost 4 bases and the J segment 0 bases; nucleotides outside the gene matches: 1. The CDR3 nucleotides read TGTGCCAGCAGCTCGGGACAGGTGAACACTGAAGCTTTCTTT. Translation: CASSSGQVNTEAFF. Filled out from reference TRBV11-2 and TRBJ1-1, the complete variable domain reads EAGVAQSPRYKIIEKRQSVAFWCNPISGHATLYWYQQILGQGPKLLIQFQNNGVVDDSQLPKDRFSAERLKGVDSTLKIQPAKLEDSAVYLCASSSGQVNTEAFFGQGTRLTVV.

This clonotype has ten or more counts. This chain links TRBV12-3 or TRBV12-4 with TRBJ2-1; no reliable D call. This CDR3 contains 13 residues. V was pared by 6 bases and J by 5 bases, with 11 bases between. Written as DNA, the CDR3 is TGTGCCAGCAGGTCCCCCCGGGACAATGAGCAGTTCTTC. Translating gives CASRSPRDNEQFF.

The V call is TRBV11-2, the J call TRBJ2-3, with TRBD2 matching over 12 bases. V trimming: 4 bases; J trimming: 0 bases; junction bases outside the gene matches: 8. The germline V gene has CDR1 SGHAT and CDR2 FQNNGV. The CDR3 has 18 residues. This chain's CDR3 is CASSSGLAGLSSTDTQYF. The CDR3 DNA sequence: TGTGCCAGCAGCTCCGGACTAGCGGGGTTGTCTAGCACAGATACGCAGTATTTT.

V usage is TRBV2 and J usage is TRBJ2-7; D remains ambiguous. Germline lookup yields CDR1 SNHLY and CDR2 FYNNEI. CDR3 size: 13 residues. Trimming stripped 0 bases from V and 9 bases from J, with 12 bases between. CDR3 DNA sequence: TGTGCCAGCAGTGAAGCACTGTCCGAGTGGCAGTACTTC. This encodes CASSEALSEWQYF.

The chain uses TRBV6-5 and TRBJ2-7, with 8 bases aligning to TRBD1. J lost 3 bases, V lost 2 bases, and 6 bases had no gene match. This CDR3 has 15 residues. Germline loops: CDR1 MNHEY, CDR2 SVGAGI. CDR3 in amino acids: CASSYGQGGNYEQYF. The DNA of the CDR3 is TGTGCCAGCAGTTACGGACAGGGAGGAAACTACGAGCAGTACTTC.

There are a few counts of this clonotype. V and J are TRBV9 and TRBJ2-5; TRBD2 might be the D (6 bases). Germline CDR1 and CDR2: SGDLS and YYNGEE. This CDR3 is built from 14 residues. The V and J ends lost 0 bases and 9 bases respectively, with 15 bases between them. DNA of the CDR3: TGTGCCAGCAGCGTAGGACTAGGTATAAGTGCCCAGTACTTC. Translating gives CASSVGLGISAQYF.

This clonotype was counted between two and nine times. V gene TRBV12-3 or TRBV12-4 combines with J gene TRBJ2-4, with D possibly TRBD1 on 6 matching bases. The CDR3 consists of 16 residues. Trimming stripped 0 bases from V and 5 bases from J, with 14 bases between. The CDR3 region has the DNA TGTGCCAGCAGTTTAGCGCGGCAGGACAGTCAAAACATTCAGTACTTC. Translated, it gives CASSLARQDSQNIQYF.

The chain joins TRBV4-3 to TRBJ2-3; TRBD2 matches at 12 bases. The CDR3 consists of 18 residues. Germline CDR1 and CDR2: LGHNA and YSLEER. Trimming took 0 bases from V and 3 from J; bases not matched to a gene: 7. The CDR3 nucleotides are TGCGCCAGCAGCCAAGAGTGGGAGACTAGCGGGAGTACAGATACGCAGTATTTT. It codes for CASSQEWETSGSTDTQYF.

This clonotype was observed at least ten times. The rearrangement links TRBV12-3 or TRBV12-4 to TRBJ2-1; D not resolved. Trimming left V 0 bases short and J 9 bases short, with 12 bases between. The CDR3 is 14 residues long. This CDR3 reads CASSLAPQTPEQFF. Written as DNA, the CDR3 is TGTGCCAGCAGTTTAGCCCCACAAACACCTGAGCAGTTCTTC.

The chain carries TRBV3-1 and TRBJ2-7; no definite D call. Germline V lookup: CDR1 LGHDT, CDR2 YNNKEL (reference sequence). The ends were cut back, 0 bases at V and 2 bases at J, with 14 bases in the middle. The CDR3 consists of 16 residues. CDR3 loop: CASSQEIVGPPYEQYF. The CDR3 DNA reads as TGTGCCAGCAGCCAAGAAATAGTGGGCCCCCCCTACGAGCAGTACTTC.

This clonotype occurred many times. V and J are TRBV5-1 and TRBJ2-1; tentative D call: TRBD2 (6 bases). Trimming took off 4 bases at V and 7 bases at J, with 12 bases between the two ends. Germline V lookup: CDR1 SGHRS, CDR2 YFSETQ. The CDR3 extends over 13 amino acids. CDR3 coding DNA: TGCGCCAGCAGCCACCCAGGGAGGAATGAGCAGTTCTTC. Protein product: CASSHPGRNEQFF.